The 23 T cell receptor beta chains given below trace back to one sample, sequenced in a study of PD-L1 blockade in urothelial cancer. This table comes from immunoSEQ multiplex PCR, and its TCRdb copy is limited to in-frame clones, with some not included. The data show 95,000 to 130,000 clones, about 89% seen once. Sample time point: peripheral blood 6 weeks after treatment start. The sample consisted of PBMCs, taken around atezolizumab (anti-PD-L1) treatment. These receptors were obtained from a man in his sixties with urothelial cancer.

The table lists this clone with a few counts. The chain joins TRBV9 to TRBJ1-5; D is possibly TRBD1 (6 bases). V gave up 4 bases and J gave up 7 bases, with 12 bases separating them. CDR1 and CDR2 from the germline V gene are SGDLS and YYNGEE. There are 13 residues in the CDR3. CDR3 DNA sequence: TGTGCCAGCAGCTACAGGGAGGGGCAGCCCCAGCATTTT. Its translation: CASSYREGQPQHF.

The genes are TRBV30 and TRBJ1-4; D unclear. CDR3 length: 14 residues. Germline V CDR1 and CDR2: GTSNPN, SVGIG (reference sequence). The germline V and J ends were trimmed by 0 bases and 4 bases, with 9 bases remaining between them. The CDR3 DNA reads as TGTGCCTGGAGTGTACGGGCGGGTAATGAAAAACTGTTTTTT. Translating it yields CAWSVRAGNEKLFF. The full variable domain, completed using reference TRBV30 and TRBJ1-4, is SQTIHQWPATLVQPVGSPLSLECTVEGTSNPNLYWYRQAAGRGLQLLFYSVGIGQISSEVPQNLSASRPQDRQFILSSKKLLLSDSGFYLCAWSVRAGNEKLFFGSGTQLSVL.

V usage is TRBV28 and J usage is TRBJ2-7; D is ambiguous. The germline gives CDR1 MDHEN, CDR2 SYDVKM. The CDR3 is 12 amino acids. Trimming removed 3 bases at V and 2 bases at J, with 5 bases between. The CDR3 DNA sequence: TGTGCCAGCAGTTTCTGGCCCTACGAGCAGTACTTC. As protein: CASSFWPYEQYF.

The rearrangement links TRBV28 to TRBJ2-7; 9 nucleotides match TRBD2. There are 14 residues in the CDR3. V dropped 8 bases and J dropped 8; count of bases not matched to a gene: 13. The V gene's germline CDR1 is MDHEN and CDR2 SYDVKM. The CDR3 sequence: CASSWGSGRSQQYF. In DNA, the CDR3 is TGTGCCAGCTCGTGGGGGAGCGGGAGGTCTCAGCAGTACTTC.

This chain joins TRBV4-2 and TRBJ2-1; D uncertain. V lost 0 bases to trimming and J lost 4 bases, with 10 bases between them. Germline V CDR1 and CDR2: LGHNA, YNFKEQ. The CDR3 is 15 amino acids. The CDR3 sequence is CASSQEEQAYNEQFF. The CDR3 bases are TGTGCCAGCAGCCAAGAAGAGCAGGCTTACAATGAGCAGTTCTTC.

This chain joins TRBV6-5 and TRBJ1-5; 8 bases fit TRBD1. The V segment lost 6 bases and the J segment 6 bases; nucleotides outside the gene matches: 4. This CDR3 comprises 13 residues. In germline, CDR1 is MNHEY, CDR2 SVGAGI. The CDR3 region has the DNA TGTGCCAGCAGCCTGACAGGGGTTCAGCCCCAGCATTTT. Its translation: CASSLTGVQPQHF.

This chain joins TRBV28 and TRBJ2-5; TRBD2 is a possible D gene (6 bases). The CDR3 has 16 residues. Trimming took 2 bases from V and 1 from J, leaving 14 bases between them. Germline CDR1 and CDR2: MDHEN and SYDVKM. Written as DNA, the CDR3 is TGTGCCAGCAGTTTAGATGGAGGGGTCTTCCAAGAGACCCAGTACTTC. Residues: CASSLDGGVFQETQYF.

The V and J genes are TRBV30 and TRBJ2-1, with D unclear. Trimming left V 0 bases short and J 8 bases short, with 5 bases between. The CDR3 length is 11 residues. CDR1 and CDR2 from the germline V gene are GTSNPN and SVGIG (reference sequence). The CDR3 DNA reads as TGTGCCTGGAGTGTACGGGATGAGCAGTTCTTC. The encoded protein is CAWSVRDEQFF.

This clone has a single count. The chain has TRBV30 and TRBJ1-2; TRBD1 is a possible D gene (5 bases). V was clipped by 0 bases and J by 2 bases, with 10 bases between them. CDR1 and CDR2 from the germline V gene are GTSNPN and SVGIG (reference sequence). This CDR3 has 14 amino acids. The CDR3 loop is CAWSVGAGNYGYTF. DNA of the CDR3: TGTGCCTGGAGTGTAGGGGCAGGGAACTATGGCTACACCTTC.

This rearrangement joins TRBV29-1 to TRBJ2-5, with TRBD2 matching over 7 bases. The CDR3 loop spans 14 amino acids. V shed 7 bases, J shed 5 bases, and the junction held 13 bases outside the gene matches. Germline CDR1 and CDR2: SQVTM and ANQGSEA. CDR3 region: CSASGRGGSETQYF. CDR3 nucleotides: TGCAGCGCCTCGGGGAGGGGCGGTTCGGAGACCCAGTACTTC.

The CDR3 region is CATSRGGGAGGELFF. CDR3 nucleotides: TGTGCCACCAGCCGGGGCGGGGGGGCCGGCGGGGAGCTGTTTTTT. This chain uses TRBV15 with TRBJ2-2; 9 positions agree with TRBD2. This CDR3 spans 15 amino acids. V lost 5 bases to trimming and J lost 7 bases; unmatched junction nucleotides: 8. Germline V CDR1 and CDR2: LNHNV, YYDKDF (reference sequence).

The V gene is TRBV11-1, the J gene TRBJ2-7, with TRBD1 matching over 9 bases. Trimming at V came to 1 base and at J to 3 bases, leaving 10 bases not matched to a gene. The CDR3 spans 17 residues. Germline CDR1 SGHAT, CDR2 FQDESV (reference sequence). The CDR3 here is CASSLVYSGQGLYEQYF. CDR3 sequence (DNA): TGTGCCAGCAGCTTAGTCTACTCGGGACAGGGACTCTACGAGCAGTACTTC.

The chain combines TRBV2 with TRBJ1-5; the D is unclear. V lost 4 bases to trimming and J lost 5 bases, with 15 bases between them. Germline V gene sequence: CDR1 SNHLY, CDR2 FYNNEI. The CDR3 totals 15 residues. CDR3 sequence: CASSVWESGDQPQHF. The CDR3 DNA is TGTGCCAGCAGTGTGTGGGAGAGTGGTGATCAGCCCCAGCATTTT.

The chain has TRBV6-4 and TRBJ2-7, with a possible D match to TRBD1 (5 bases). Trimming left V 6 bases short and J 3 bases short, with 15 bases between. CDR3 length: 14 residues. The germline CDR1 and CDR2 sequences are MRHNA and SNTAGT. CDR3 DNA sequence: TGTGCCAGCAGAGACGGACACCGAGACTACGAGCAGTACTTC. It yields the protein CASRDGHRDYEQYF.

The chain couples TRBV10-3 to TRBJ2-1; 7 positions agree with TRBD2. This CDR3 contains 14 residues. With 6 bases clipped from V and 5 bases from J, the junction kept 7 bases outside the gene matches. From germline, CDR1 is ENHRY and CDR2 SYGVKD. As DNA, the CDR3 is TGTGCCATCAGCGTAGGGAGGGCAAACAATGAGCAGTTCTTC. Its translation is CAISVGRANNEQFF.

V usage is TRBV18 and J usage is TRBJ1-1; unclear D gene. The CDR3 spans 12 residues. CDR1 is KGHSH and CDR2 is LQKENI in the germline V gene. Trimming stripped 11 bases from V and 1 base from J, with 11 bases between. CDR3 sequence: CAGGQENTEAFF. DNA of the CDR3: TGTGCCGGAGGGCAGGAGAACACTGAAGCTTTCTTT.

The chain has TRBV29-1 and TRBJ2-5; no firm D call. CDR3 size: 13 residues. Germline assignment: CDR1 SQVTM and CDR2 ANQGSEA. Trimming removed 6 bases from V and 4 bases from J, with 15 bases in between. CDR3 region: CSVEIVVGETQYF. The CDR3 DNA reads TGCAGCGTAGAGATAGTGGTCGGAGAGACCCAGTACTTC.

This chain connects TRBV7-9 to TRBJ2-7; TRBD2 matches at 8 bases. This CDR3 is 13 amino acids long. Germline values: CDR1 SEHNR, CDR2 FQNEAQ (reference sequence). With V trimmed by 4 bases and J by 3 bases, 2 bases remained unmatched. CDR3 DNA: TGTGCCAGCAGCTACACTAGCGGCTACGAGCAGTACTTC. This translates into CASSYTSGYEQYF.

V usage is TRBV2 and J usage is TRBJ2-6; TRBD1 agrees at 10 bases. V lost 6 bases, J lost 1 base, and 6 bases stayed unmatched. The CDR3 consists of 17 residues. Germline CDR1 and CDR2: SNHLY and FYNNEI. The DNA for the CDR3 is TGTGCCAGCAGGTTTGGACAGGGGGTTTCTGGGGCCAACGTCCTGACTTTC. As protein: CASRFGQGVSGANVLTF.

V gene TRBV11-2 combines with J gene TRBJ2-1, with TRBD1 identical over 10 bases. After removal of 0 bases from V and 7 bases from J, the junction contained 6 bases not matched to a gene. Germline lookup yields CDR1 SGHAT and CDR2 FQNNGV. The CDR3 has 16 residues. This chain's CDR3 is CASSLEGTGEGNEQFF. CDR3 DNA: TGTGCCAGCAGCTTAGAGGGGACAGGGGAAGGGAATGAGCAGTTCTTC.

J is TRBJ2-1 and V is TRBV6-6, with TRBD1 as a possible D gene (5 bases). Looked up from germline, CDR1 is MNHNY and CDR2 is SVGAGI (reference sequence). The CDR3 runs 13 residues. Trimming stripped 4 bases from V and 4 bases from J, with 8 bases between. The CDR3 DNA reads as TGTGCCAGCAGTTTAGACAGTTACAATGAGCAGTTCTTC. As protein: CASSLDSYNEQFF.

The V and J genes are TRBV11-2 and TRBJ1-5; a possible D gene is TRBD1 (6 bases). The CDR3 has 14 amino acids. Germline CDR1 and CDR2: SGHAT and FQNNGV. V was clipped by 0 bases and J by 9 bases, with 12 bases between them. CDR3 nucleotide sequence: TGTGCCAGCAGCTTAGATACCGACAGGCGGCCCCAGCATTTT. Protein: CASSLDTDRRPQHF. Filled out from reference TRBV11-2 and TRBJ1-5, the complete variable domain reads EAGVAQSPRYKIIEKRQSVAFWCNPISGHATLYWYQQILGQGPKLLIQFQNNGVVDDSQLPKDRFSAERLKGVDSTLKIQPAKLEDSAVYLCASSLDTDRRPQHFGDGTRLSIL.

J is TRBJ1-1 and V is TRBV6-1; no clear D. Germline loops: CDR1 MNHNS, CDR2 SASEGT. V was shortened by 0 bases and J by 0 bases, with 11 bases between the two germline ends. The CDR3 contains 16 residues. The CDR3 DNA sequence: TGTGCCAGCAGTGAAGCGCAACTCCTCATGAACACTGAAGCTTTCTTT. It specifies CASSEAQLLMNTEAFF.